This T cell receptor beta chain came from a study of T cells in Graves' hyperthyroidism and ophthalmopathy. Germline loops: CDR1 DFQATT, CDR2 SNEGSKA (reference sequence). The CDR3 runs 14 residues. V gave up 8 bases and J gave up 1 base, with 14 bases separating them. Amplification of TCR beta CDR3 regions used RNA as the template. HTBI primers were the set used in a first-round RT-PCR of the TCR CDR3. TCRdb re-analysed the multiplex PCR reads in MiXCR, keeping a single row per CDR3 protein. Of about 770,000 distinct CDR3 sequences listed, 15% to 20% were seen once; the top ten hold about a sixth. The study based diagnoses on clinical symptoms, serum thyroxine and TRAb, thyroid ultrasound and orbital computed tomography. Study outcomes and limitations: Using 13 V-J features, a model discriminated ophthalmopathy from stable hyperthyroidism. Ophthalmopathy was predicted by the model a median of roughly 6.7 months ahead of onset.

This clonotype was picked up a small number of times. Its target is unknown. Sequencing input: blood. This receptor was taken from a woman between 50 and 59 years old with Graves' hyperthyroidism that later progressed to Graves' ophthalmopathy. The chain is built from TRBV20-1 and TRBJ1-4, with D unresolved. CDR3 DNA sequence: TGCAGTTCGAGAGATCCACGAACTAATGAAAAACTGTTTTTT. Translating gives CSSRDPRTNEKLFF.